A selection of T cell receptor beta chains follows, all from one sample in a study of CD8 T cells in Susac syndrome. Each CDR3 protein gets one entry after TCRdb re-called the immunoSEQ multiplex PCR reads with MiXCR. The profile shows 70,000 to 100,000 distinct CDR3 sequences, about 96% of them singletons. Sequencing was done on a sample of CD8+ T cells from PBMCs. All receptors come from a human donor with Susac syndrome. Each CDR3 is given with its conserved first and last residue. A D gene is named only where the DNA matches it firmly. The size entry is marked missing in some rows and otherwise reads once, few, many or a size class.

cdr3_length	v_call	j_call	d_call	clone_size	cdr3_aa	cdr3_nt
12	TRBV18	TRBJ1-1	NA	NA	CASSPQEAEAFF	TGTGCCAGCTCACCACAGGAGGCAGAAGCTTTCTTT
14	TRBV4-3	TRBJ2-7	NA	few	CASSRAQGPYEQYF	TGCGCCAGCAGCCGAGCCCAAGGGCCATACGAGCAGTACTTC
8	TRBV20-1	TRBJ1-1	NA	NA	CSAPAGAF	TGCAGTGCCCCCGCGGGAGCCTTT
12	TRBV28	TRBJ1-2	TRBD1	NA	CASRDRAYGYTF	TGTGCCAGCCGTGACAGGGCCTATGGCTACACCTTC
14	TRBV19	TRBJ2-7	NA	NA	CASSSRDGFYEQYF	TGTGCCAGTAGTAGCCGGGATGGGTTCTACGAGCAGTACTTC
14	TRBV4-1	TRBJ1-5	NA	NA	CASSQGFSNQPQHF	TGCGCCAGCAGCCAAGGTTTTAGCAATCAGCCCCAGCATTTT
14	TRBV7-2	TRBJ1-1	NA	few	CASSSQGGDTEAFF	TGTGCCAGCAGCTCACAGGGTGGGGACACTGAAGCTTTCTTT
16	TRBV20-1	TRBJ2-1	TRBD2	NA	CSARKSSGSSYNEQFF	TGCAGTGCGCGTAAGAGTAGCGGGAGCTCCTACAATGAGCAGTTCTTC
15	TRBV7-9	TRBJ2-2	NA	NA	CASSLLDGNTGELFF	TGTGCCAGCAGCCTACTAGATGGGAACACCGGGGAGCTGTTTTTT
11	TRBV6-4	TRBJ1-1	NA	NA	CASSDGVEAFF	TGTGCCAGCAGTGACGGGGTTGAAGCTTTCTTT
12	TRBV19	TRBJ2-6	NA	NA	CASRGGANVLTF	TGTGCCAGCCGTGGGGGGGCCAACGTCCTGACTTTC
14	TRBV11-2	TRBJ2-2	NA	NA	CASRGLRNTGELFF	TGTGCCAGCAGAGGACTCCGCAACACCGGGGAGCTGTTTTTT
16	TRBV29-1	TRBJ2-7	TRBD2	NA	CSVESPGLAGVYEQYF	TGCAGCGTTGAATCCCCGGGACTAGCGGGAGTATACGAGCAGTACTTC
17	TRBV4-3	TRBJ2-3	NA	once	CASSQTGEGDHTDTQYF	TGCGCCAGCAGCCAAACGGGTGAGGGAGACCACACAGATACGCAGTATTTT
14	TRBV4-2	TRBJ2-6	NA	NA	CASSRGPGANVLTF	TGTGCCAGCAGCCGGGGGCCTGGGGCCAACGTCCTGACTTTC
14	TRBV4-3	TRBJ1-6	NA	NA	CASSPQSLNSPLHF	TGCGCCAGCAGCCCCCAGTCCCTTAATTCACCCCTCCACTTT
12	TRBV7-9	TRBJ2-7	NA	NA	CASSLYDYEQYF	TGTGCCAGCAGCTTGTATGACTACGAGCAGTACTTC
14	TRBV9	TRBJ2-5	NA	NA	CASSAGQPGETQYF	TGTGCCAGCAGCGCGGGGCAGCCGGGGGAGACCCAGTACTTC
11	TRBV29-1	TRBJ2-5	NA	NA	CSVEVGETQYF	TGCAGCGTTGAGGTCGGAGAGACCCAGTACTTC
15	TRBV4-3	TRBJ2-7	NA	NA	CASSQDRGRAYEQYF	TGCGCCAGCAGCCAAGATCGAGGCAGAGCCTACGAGCAGTACTTC
12	TRBV30	TRBJ2-7	NA	NA	CALDRGSYEQYF	TGTGCCTTAGATCGCGGCTCCTACGAGCAGTACTTC
14	TRBV19	TRBJ1-5	TRBD1	NA	CAGGTGRQDQPQHF	TGTGCCGGCGGGACAGGGCGACAAGATCAGCCCCAGCATTTT
14	TRBV29-1	TRBJ2-7	TRBD1	NA	CSVEDRDSSYEQYF	TGCAGCGTTGAAGACCGGGACAGTTCCTACGAGCAGTACTTC
17	TRBV20-1	TRBJ2-1	TRBD2	NA	CSARGRVGLAVYNEQFF	TGCAGTGCTAGAGGCAGGGTGGGACTAGCGGTATACAATGAGCAGTTCTTC
13	TRBV19	TRBJ2-1	NA	NA	CASSIAQNNEQFF	TGTGCCAGTAGTATAGCCCAGAACAATGAGCAGTTCTTC
13	TRBV15	TRBJ2-6	NA	NA	CATLSPPGAVLTF	TGTGCCACCTTATCACCACCGGGGGCCGTCCTGACTTTC